The 30 T cell receptor beta chains below come from one sample, sequenced in a study of blood T cell repertoires in COVID-19. TCRdb keeps only in-frame clones here, not all; method: immunoSEQ multiplex PCR. The repertoire holds about 410,000 clones, with roughly 90% as singletons. The sequencing sample was made of peripheral blood. The receptors here all came from a woman between 35 and 50 years old with COVID-19, enrolled during active disease.

The V call is TRBV7-9, the J call TRBJ2-6; D is possibly TRBD1 (6 bases). Trimming removed 3 bases from V and 0 bases from J, with 9 bases in between. Germline CDR1 and CDR2: SEHNR and FQNEAQ (reference sequence). The CDR3 consists of 16 residues. The chain's CDR3 is CASSLTGSSGANVLTF. The CDR3, as DNA: TGTGCCAGCAGCTTGACAGGAAGCTCTGGGGCCAACGTCCTGACTTTC.

This chain links TRBV6-5 with TRBJ1-2; D remains ambiguous. CDR1 MNHEY and CDR2 SVGAGI come from the germline V gene. The CDR3 has 14 residues. The V end was cut by 2 bases, the J end by 5 bases, with 12 bases between. The CDR3 here is CASSYGEKNYGYTF. The CDR3 DNA reads TGTGCCAGCAGTTACGGAGAAAAAAATTATGGCTACACCTTC.

The J gene is TRBJ2-7, the V gene TRBV7-2, with D perhaps TRBD1 (6 bases). The CDR3 runs 14 residues. Germline values: CDR1 SGHTA, CDR2 FQGNSA. The V end lost 3 bases, the J end lost 4 bases, and 13 bases lay between the germline ends. CDR3 nucleotides: TGTGCCAGCAGCTTTGGGCAGGGGAATTACGAGCAGTACTTC. This translates into CASSFGQGNYEQYF.

V usage is TRBV9 and J usage is TRBJ2-3; no firm D call. Trimming took off 0 bases at V and 4 bases at J, with 3 bases between the two ends. From germline, CDR1 is SGDLS and CDR2 YYNGEE. This CDR3 has 12 residues. The CDR3 region is CASSVGADTQYF. CDR3 sequence (DNA): TGTGCCAGCAGCGTAGGAGCAGATACGCAGTATTTT.

V and J are TRBV10-3 and TRBJ2-1; D perhaps matches TRBD2 (6 bases). Trimming shortened V by 6 bases and J by 3 bases, and 15 bases separated the two germline ends. Germline V CDR1 and CDR2: ENHRY, SYGVKD. This CDR3 has 15 amino acids. Here the CDR3 DNA reads TGTGCCATCAGAGAGGCGGGAATGCACTACAATGAGCAGTTCTTC. It is translated as CAIREAGMHYNEQFF.

This clone was seen only a few times. The gene calls are TRBV5-1 and TRBJ1-4; D gene ambiguous. The CDR3 loop spans 15 amino acids. V lost 0 bases to trimming and J lost 7 bases, with 13 bases between them. The germline CDR1 and CDR2 sequences are SGHRS and YFSETQ. This CDR3 reads CASSLGSQGGEKLFF. The DNA of the CDR3 is TGCGCCAGCAGCTTGGGATCCCAAGGAGGTGAAAAACTGTTTTTT.

V usage is TRBV29-1 and J usage is TRBJ1-5; D gene uncertain. Germline lookup yields CDR1 SQVTM and CDR2 ANQGSEA. This CDR3 is built from 12 residues. Trimming took 4 bases from V and 5 from J, leaving 9 bases between them. This CDR3 reads CSVGAEHQPQHF. The CDR3 nucleotides read TGCAGCGTTGGAGCGGAACATCAGCCCCAGCATTTT.

The chain is built from TRBV6-6 and TRBJ1-1; D is uncertain. The length of the CDR3 is 13 residues. The germline V gene has CDR1 MNHNY and CDR2 SVGAGI (reference sequence). The ends were cut back, 2 bases at V and 5 bases at J, with 9 bases in the middle. CDR3 loop: CASSYIGVTEAFF. The CDR3 coding sequence is TGTGCCAGCAGTTACATCGGGGTTACTGAAGCTTTCTTT.

The chain links TRBV5-1 to TRBJ1-3; possibly TRBD1 for D (6 bases). The CDR3 covers 16 residues. Germline CDR1 reads SGHRS; CDR2 reads YFSETQ. Trimming left V 4 bases short and J 0 bases short, with 14 bases between. The CDR3 loop is CASSESNRASGNTIYF. CDR3 sequence (DNA): TGCGCCAGCAGCGAAAGCAACAGGGCCTCTGGAAACACCATATATTTT.

The V and J genes are TRBV4-3 and TRBJ2-2; tentative D call: TRBD2 (5 bases). The germline V and J ends were trimmed by 4 bases and 4 bases, with 10 bases remaining between them. Germline CDR1 LGHNA, CDR2 YSLEER. The CDR3 is 14 residues long. This chain's CDR3 is CASSLLRGTGELFF. CDR3 bases: TGCGCCAGCAGCCTCCTCCGGGGCACCGGGGAGCTGTTTTTT.

The genes are TRBV2 and TRBJ1-4; a possible D gene is TRBD1 (6 bases). V dropped 5 bases and J dropped 3 bases, with 19 bases sitting between them. CDR3 size: 17 residues. Germline V gene lookup returns CDR1 SNHLY and CDR2 FYNNEI. CDR3 sequence (DNA): TGTGCCAGCAGTCGTACAGGGAGCAGGGTACCTAATGAAAAACTGTTTTTT. It encodes CASSRTGSRVPNEKLFF.

The chain joins TRBV4-2 to TRBJ1-1; unclear D gene. CDR1 is LGHNA and CDR2 is YNFKEQ in the germline V gene. The CDR3 totals 15 residues. V was shortened by 0 bases and J by 2 bases, with 10 bases between the two germline ends. The CDR3: CASSQDDTRNTEAFF. The DNA for the CDR3 is TGTGCCAGCAGCCAAGATGACACCAGAAACACTGAAGCTTTCTTT.

V usage is TRBV30 and J usage is TRBJ1-2; D remains ambiguous. Germline CDR1 GTSNPN, CDR2 SVGIG (reference sequence). The CDR3 is 14 amino acids. Trimming took 8 bases from V and 10 from J, leaving 26 bases between them. For the CDR3, the DNA is TGTGCCGGAGGAGGGCCCGGGAGGGCACAACTCTACACCTTC. Its translation: CAGGGPGRAQLYTF.

V is TRBV5-1 and J is TRBJ2-5; 9 nucleotides agree with TRBD1. Trimming cost V 5 bases and J 5 bases; bases outside gene matches: 4. Germline assignment: CDR1 SGHRS and CDR2 YFSETQ. The CDR3 spans 13 residues. CDR3 nucleotides: TGCGCCAGCAGACAGGGGGCAGGGGAGACCCAGTACTTC. Its translation: CASRQGAGETQYF.

The J gene is TRBJ2-7, the V gene TRBV5-1; TRBD1 matches at 11 bases. The germline gives CDR1 SGHRS, CDR2 YFSETQ. The CDR3 length is 14 residues. The trim removed 1 base at V and 7 bases at J, leaving 4 bases unmatched. The CDR3 region is CASSLPGQGGEQYF. CDR3 nucleotides: TGCGCCAGCAGCTTGCCGGGACAGGGGGGAGAGCAGTACTTC.

This clone was counted between two and nine times. The chain joins TRBV27 to TRBJ2-7; no reliable D call. Germline CDR1 MNHEY, CDR2 SMNVEV (reference sequence). CDR3 size: 16 residues. V shed 2 bases and J shed 0 bases, with 14 bases lying between them. CDR3 sequence: CASSLVVLGSSYEQYF. CDR3 nucleotides: TGTGCCAGCAGTTTAGTGGTGCTAGGCAGCTCCTACGAGCAGTACTTC.

V and J are TRBV9 and TRBJ2-3; the match to TRBD2 covers 10 bases. The germline V gene encodes CDR1 SGDLS and CDR2 YYNGEE. V lost 0 bases to trimming and J lost 6 bases; unmatched junction nucleotides: 4. The CDR3 loop spans 15 amino acids. The CDR3 sequence: CASSVGAGGGDTQYF. The CDR3 nucleotides are TGTGCCAGCAGCGTAGGAGCGGGAGGGGGGGATACGCAGTATTTT.

V gene TRBV3-1 (or the pseudogene TRBV3-2) combines with J gene TRBJ1-2; possibly TRBD1 for D (5 bases). CDR1 and CDR2 (germline): LGHDT, YNNKEL (reference sequence). Trimming removed 5 bases at V and 8 bases at J, with 15 bases between. The CDR3 contains 13 residues. The CDR3 spells CASSSPQGYGYTF. CDR3 DNA sequence: TGTGCCAGCAGCTCCCCCCAGGGCTACGGCTACACCTTC.

CDR3 coding DNA: TGCGCCAGCAGCCTAGGTGGGGAAGAGGGGTACTTC. It yields the protein CASSLGGEEGYF. This chain links TRBV5-1 with TRBJ2-4; possibly TRBD2 for D (5 bases). Germline V gene lookup returns CDR1 SGHRS and CDR2 YFSETQ. V gave up 4 bases and J gave up 15 bases, with 17 bases separating them. The CDR3 sequence is 12 residues long.

V and J are TRBV28 and TRBJ1-6; unclear D gene. V gave up 5 bases and J gave up 0 bases, with 8 bases separating them. This CDR3 contains 15 residues. Germline CDR1 and CDR2: MDHEN and SYDVKM. CDR3 in amino acids: CASSKQSSYNSPLHF. The CDR3 nucleotides read TGTGCCAGCAGTAAACAGAGCTCCTATAATTCACCCCTCCACTTT.

The sample holds one count of this clone. This chain connects TRBV9 to TRBJ2-5; 9 bases match TRBD1. The CDR3 runs 14 residues. Germline CDR1 is SGDLS and CDR2 is YYNGEE. V lost 4 bases, J lost 2 bases, and 3 bases stayed unmatched. CDR3 bases: TGTGCCAGCAGCACCGGACAGGGGCAAGAGACCCAGTACTTC. This gives the protein CASSTGQGQETQYF.

The V gene is TRBV28, the J gene TRBJ1-1; D is perhaps TRBD1 (5 bases). The V gene's germline CDR1 is MDHEN and CDR2 SYDVKM. Trimming removed 7 bases from V and 6 bases from J, with 15 bases in between. The CDR3 totals 13 residues. This CDR3 reads CASTGSGAPEAFF. The CDR3 nucleotides are TGTGCCAGCACCGGGAGCGGGGCCCCTGAAGCTTTCTTT.

The chain is built from TRBV30 and TRBJ2-3; 8 bases match TRBD1. The CDR3 covers 14 residues. The J segment lost 3 bases and the V segment lost 3 bases, leaving 5 bases of the junction unmatched. Germline CDR1 and CDR2: GTSNPN and SVGIG (reference sequence). The CDR3 nucleotides are TGTGCCTGGAGCCAGGGGGCAGGAACAGATACGCAGTATTTT. Residues: CAWSQGAGTDTQYF.

The rearrangement uses TRBV15 and TRBJ2-3, with 9 bases aligning to TRBD2. Germline lookup yields CDR1 LNHNV and CDR2 YYDKDF (reference sequence). V lost 0 bases and J lost 4; bases outside the gene matches: 11. This CDR3 is built from 18 residues. CDR3 in DNA: TGTGCCACCAGCAGAGATTCTGGAGCGGGAGGAAGCGCAGATACGCAGTATTTT. Translating gives CATSRDSGAGGSADTQYF.

The chain employs TRBV5-4 and TRBJ2-7; TRBD2 might be the D (5 bases). V shed 0 bases and J shed 3 bases, with 10 bases lying between them. Germline loops: CDR1 SGHNT, CDR2 YYREEE (reference sequence). The CDR3 length is 14 residues. The CDR3 sequence: CASSLAGSNYEQYF. The CDR3 bases are TGTGCCAGCAGCTTGGCGGGGTCTAACTACGAGCAGTACTTC.

The chain couples TRBV7-2 to TRBJ2-3; 11 positions match TRBD1. This CDR3 spans 15 amino acids. With 5 bases clipped from V and 5 bases from J, the junction kept 6 bases outside the gene matches. Germline values: CDR1 SGHTA, CDR2 FQGNSA. The CDR3 reads CASSPDRGRQDTQYF. DNA for the CDR3: TGTGCCAGCAGCCCGGACAGGGGGCGTCAAGATACGCAGTATTTT. Based on the CDR3 plus reference TRBV7-2 and TRBJ2-3, the full variable domain is GAGVSQSPSNKVTEKGKDVELRCDPISGHTALYWYRQSLGQGLEFLIYFQGNSAPDKSGLPSDRFSAERTGGSVSTLTIQRTQQEDSAVYLCASSPDRGRQDTQYFGPGTRLTVL.

The chain is built from TRBV5-6 and TRBJ2-1; TRBD2 matches at 7 bases. This CDR3 spans 13 amino acids. V was pared by 4 bases and J by 7 bases, with 5 bases of the junction left unmatched. The germline V gene has CDR1 SGHDT and CDR2 YYEEEE. The CDR3 protein is CASSRPSGNEQFF. The CDR3 coding sequence is TGTGCCAGCAGCCGGCCTAGCGGTAATGAGCAGTTCTTC.

This clone is labeled as large. The sample holds other DNA sequences that translate to the same CDR3. The rearrangement uses TRBV6-5 and TRBJ1-1; the D gene is possibly TRBD1 (6 bases). Germline V gene data show CDR1 as MNHEY and CDR2 as SVGAGI. Trimming cost V 0 bases and J 1 base, with 9 bases left between them. The CDR3 covers 15 residues. CDR3 protein: CASSYSKGGNTEAFF. CDR3 DNA sequence: TGTGCCAGCAGTTACTCGAAAGGGGGGAACACTGAAGCTTTCTTT.

The CDR3 protein is CASSSGRAGTDTQYF. Here the CDR3 DNA reads TGTGCCAGTAGTAGTGGCAGGGCTGGCACAGATACGCAGTATTTT. The chain employs TRBV19 and TRBJ2-3; possible D gene TRBD1, 5 bases. Germline lookup yields CDR1 LNHDA and CDR2 SQIVND (reference sequence). Trimming shortened V by 4 bases and J by 1 base, and 12 bases separated the two germline ends. The CDR3 loop spans 15 amino acids.

This chain connects TRBV7-9 to TRBJ1-6, with 7 bases identical to TRBD1. Germline trimming cut 6 bases from V and 6 bases from J; bases unmatched to any gene: 5. This CDR3 region has 14 residues. Germline V CDR1 and CDR2: SEHNR, FQNEAQ (reference sequence). The DNA for the CDR3 is TGTGCCAGCAGGACTACAGGGGTTAATTCACCCCTCCACTTT. It encodes CASRTTGVNSPLHF.